This TCR beta chain was sequenced in a study of cytomegalovirus exposure and HLA in healthy donors. Looking at the study overall: Genotyping of roughly 400 donors showed that 80% to 90% belonged to the Caucasian-associated ancestry cluster.

Note on this clone: What it binds is not known.

Broader study findings: Several of the most significant clusters were apparently associated with common viral pathogens in a later analysis. The investigators catalogued 150 or so TCR beta chains as cytomegalovirus-associated.

PCR used 60 Vbeta primers and 13 Jbeta primers. Using immunoSEQ multiplex PCR, the repertoire was profiled, and TCRdb retains in-frame clones only, with some absent. The sample gives more than 80,000 clones, more than 60% of which show up once; 2% to 3% is in the top ten. CDR3 length equals 16 residues. CDR1 is MNHNY, CDR2 SVGAGI, per germline (reference sequence). The trim removed 3 bases at V and 1 base at J, leaving 6 bases unmatched. This sequence originates from a man aged 35 to 55 in good health and CMV-seronegative. V is TRBV6-6 and J is TRBJ1-1; TRBD1 matches 9 bases. The specimen sequenced was PBMCs. The CDR3 DNA sequence: TGTGCCAGCAGTTATACAGGGGGCGGAAGGAACACTGAAGCTTTCTTT. This sequence encodes CASSYTGGGRNTEAFF.